This T cell receptor (beta chain) was profiled in a study of beta chain features in type 1 diabetes (dated by TCRdb to 2016 to 2018). About the investigation overall: Mean age, gender distribution, total cell number and subset yield did not differ between patients and healthy donors. A total of roughly 100 million sorted cells were examined across all samples, and RNA yield correlated strongly with the number of cells per subset. The study compared the TCRB repertoires of sorted circulating CD4+ T cell subsets in recently diagnosed type 1 diabetes patients with those in matched healthy donors. Whereas all 30 or so donors provided naive and central memory subsets, regulatory and stem cell-like memory subsets were isolated from just 8 patients and about eight healthy donors.

The High Capacity cDNA Reverse Transcription Kit was used to reverse transcribe all of the isolated RNA, meaning that expressed TCRB transcripts were what got sequenced. For stem cell-like memory T cell samples, survey-depth immunoSEQ sequencing was used, averaging about 1 million total reads per sample. After sorted cells were lysed in RLT buffer, RNA was extracted with DNase-treated RNeasy Micro or Mini kits, with the choice depending on cell number. Each cell subset was processed on its own to prevent cross-contamination, while patient and healthy donor samples were processed together. The immunoSEQ multiplex PCR was used to amplify TCRB sequences from cDNA, yielding 87-bp fragments that span the CDR3 region. The amplicons were sequenced using the Illumina HiSeq platform. As for the original processing: Synthetic template baselines were used to correct PCR bias computationally, reads within Hamming distance 2 were collapsed, and singletons that could not be merged were discarded. Reads were aligned to IMGT to assign V, D and J genes, CDR3 length, and insertions or deletions at six rearrangement sites. Within each subset, clonotype counts were normalized to sorted cell number, after which true diversity and Gini coefficients were computed with the tcR R package. The overlap coefficient, calculated on TCRB nucleotide sequences, was used to measure repertoire sharing. TCRdb obtained this table from immuneACCESS and retained in-frame rearrangements with V and J assigned. These tables miss some clones; where compared with another copy, unresolved V genes account for less than half of the shortfall, and the remainder is unexplained. V and J calls and clone size are given by that table; D and trimming were obtained from the DNA. The sample table contains some 99,000 clones; only one count was recorded for roughly 43% of them. Of the sample, approximately 0.065% is held by the ten largest clones.

On the study overall, not on this receptor specifically: PCR may preferentially amplify shorter templates, but because patient and control samples were amplified and corrected together, any resulting skew would affect both groups equally. The naive, central memory and regulatory TCRB repertoires appeared to resemble one another more closely among patients than among healthy donors. Because cDNA rather than genomic DNA was sequenced, highly expressing activated cells could have been over-represented, although no difference in activation and CD3 levels was found between groups. Only small numbers of individuals were included in the HLA sub-analyses, which left unresolved whether HLA type had any influence on TCRB rearrangement. A moderate but significant shortening of TCRB CDR3 length was observed in type 1 diabetes patients in all four CD4+ subsets. At VDJ recombination sites, type 1 diabetes patients had fewer insertions and more deleted nucleotides, which implies abnormalities in thymic rearrangement.

From each donor, a single peripheral blood sample of about 110 mL on average was drawn into heparinised tubes. Using a panel that included CD45RO, CCR7, CD25, CD127, CD95 and CD27, naive, central memory, regulatory and stem cell-like memory CD4+ T cells were sorted on a BD FACSAria II. A purity above 95% was achieved for all sorted populations. PBMCs were isolated right away by Lymphoprep density gradient centrifugation and were stained directly, without culture. So that batch effects would be minimized, each experiment stained and sorted samples in pairs, pairing one healthy donor with one patient. CDR1 SGHDN and CDR2 FVKESK were looked up in the germline V gene. The CDR3, cysteine through phenylalanine, is 17 amino acids long. Only the CDR3 part of the read is kept: 51 bases, read in frame from the first base. V is cut by 0 bases and J by 0 bases, and the space between the germline ends is 11 bases.

This clone was counted a few times. This receptor's antigen is unknown. Base quality data are lacking; no much larger clone is found one base away. Sequenced: stem cell memory CD4+ T cells from blood. The meaning of the sample's cell subset or site label: stem cell-like memory CD4+ T cells. This sequence originates from a woman aged 18-30 years in good health. The chain is assembled from TRBV14 and TRBJ2-2; no D gene can be assigned with confidence. The CDR3 has the sequence CASSQDRRRTNTGELFF. The DNA sequence is as follows: TGTGCCAGCAGCCAAGATCGGCGGAGAACGAACACCGGGGAGCTGTTTTTT.